One TCR beta chain is described in this entry. What it binds is not known. This record belongs to a study of OX40 agonist ivuxolimab in advanced cancers. The wider study: The dose-escalation group included hepatocellular carcinoma, melanoma, renal cell carcinoma and head and neck cancer.

General observations from the study: Mean expanded clone counts were higher in CD8+ than CD4+ T cells.

The assay was immunoSEQ multiplex PCR, and TCRdb's table has in-frame clones only and misses some. The sample yields approximately 70,000 clones, about nine tenths seen once. The CDR3 covers 16 residues. Germline loops: CDR1 KGHSH, CDR2 LQKENI. V lost 6 bases to trimming and J lost 0 bases, with 12 bases between them. This sample comprised CD4+ or CD8+ T cells sorted from blood, obtained in a trial of the OX40 agonist ivuxolimab. This clonotype was obtained from an adult with an advanced solid tumor such as melanoma, head and neck, liver or kidney cancer. The chain employs TRBV18 and TRBJ2-6; D gene unclear. CDR3 in amino acids: CASSRTANSGANVLTF. Here the CDR3 DNA reads TGTGCCAGCTCGCGCACAGCGAACTCTGGGGCCAACGTCCTGACTTTC. The full variable domain, with the rest looked up from reference TRBV18 and TRBJ2-6, is NAGVMQNPRHLVRRRGQEARLRCSPMKGHSHVYWYRQLPEEGLKFMVYLQKENIIDESGMPKERFSAEFPKEGPSILRIQQVVRGDSAAYFCASSRTANSGANVLTFGAGSRLTVL.